The 20 T cell receptor beta chains reported below all come from one sample, sequenced in a study of blood T cells in healthy people across ages. With a J-beta primer mix and a sample-barcoded 5' primer, a second PCR ran roughly 6 to 12 cycles. TCRdb re-called the 5' RACE reads with MiXCR, one entry per CDR3 protein. Here the sample spans roughly 680,000 distinct CDR3 sequences, around half being singletons. Specimen: blood. The receptors stem from a woman in her fifties or sixties in good health.

This clonotype was seen more than once but under ten times. The chain combines TRBV12-3 or TRBV12-4 with TRBJ2-1; tentative D call: TRBD2 (6 bases). V gave up 5 bases and J gave up 0 bases, with 14 bases separating them. The CDR3 runs to 16 residues. CDR3 protein: CASSALASSSYNEQFF. In DNA, the CDR3 is TGTGCCAGCAGTGCTCTAGCGTCTAGCTCCTACAATGAGCAGTTCTTC.

This clonotype occurred a few times. The chain couples TRBV4-3 to TRBJ2-7; D is possibly TRBD2 (5 bases). CDR1 LGHNA and CDR2 YSLEER come from the germline V gene. Trimming shortened V by 3 bases and J by 7 bases, and 13 bases separated the two germline ends. This CDR3 spans 13 amino acids. The CDR3 region is CASSQVASNEQYF. DNA for the CDR3: TGCGCCAGCAGCCAGGTAGCTAGCAATGAGCAGTACTTC.

V usage is TRBV27 and J usage is TRBJ1-2; D may be TRBD1 (5 bases). V was trimmed by 6 bases and J by 0 bases, leaving 11 bases between them. Germline assignment: CDR1 MNHEY and CDR2 SMNVEV (reference sequence). The CDR3 contains 14 residues. CDR3 coding DNA: TGTGCCAGCAGCAAGACAGATACTAACTATGGCTACACCTTC. Its translation is CASSKTDTNYGYTF.

The rearrangement links TRBV20-1 to TRBJ1-2; weak D call: TRBD1 (6 bases). V lost 3 bases and J lost 0, with 23 bases in between. This CDR3 is built from 18 residues. Germline V lookup: CDR1 DFQATT, CDR2 SNEGSKA (reference sequence). The CDR3 sequence: CSASTGTRGSRANYGYTF. Written as DNA, the CDR3 is TGCAGTGCTAGCACCGGGACAAGAGGATCTCGGGCTAACTATGGCTACACCTTC.

This chain joins TRBV4-3 and TRBJ2-5; no clear D. This CDR3 spans 15 amino acids. CDR1 is LGHNA, CDR2 YSLEER, per germline. Trimming left V 1 base short and J 1 base short, with 10 bases between. The CDR3 region is CASSQVRASQETQYF. CDR3 coding DNA: TGCGCCAGCAGCCAAGTTCGGGCCAGCCAAGAGACCCAGTACTTC.

The chain combines TRBV7-3 with TRBJ2-7, with unresolved D. TRBJ2-5 matches the DNA end more closely, so the J call is doubtful. Germline CDR1 SGHTA, CDR2 FQGTGA. CDR3 length equals 13 residues. This CDR3 reads CASSLDLGKTQYF. The CDR3 DNA reads as TGTGCCAGCAGCTTAGACTTGGGAAAGACCCAGTACTTC.

This clonotype was recorded a few times. The chain combines TRBV10-3 with TRBJ2-7; TRBD2 might be the D (5 bases). V dropped 4 bases and J dropped 5 bases, with 9 bases sitting between them. The CDR3 runs to 12 residues. Looked up from germline, CDR1 is ENHRY and CDR2 is SYGVKD. The CDR3 DNA follows: TGTGCCATCAGTGTCCACGGGGACGAGCAGTACTTC. It codes for CAISVHGDEQYF.

V usage is TRBV7-2 and J usage is TRBJ2-4; TRBD2 might be the D (7 bases). The CDR3 totals 14 residues. Germline V gene sequence: CDR1 SGHTA, CDR2 FQGNSA. The ends were cut back, 4 bases at V and 14 bases at J, with 21 bases in the middle. Written as DNA, the CDR3 is TGTGCCAGCAGCTCCGTTGGGGGGGCAAGATTAGAGTACTTC. This sequence encodes CASSSVGGARLEYF.

This clonotype came up a few times. The chain uses TRBV7-2 and TRBJ2-4, with 11 bases identical to TRBD2. Germline V gene sequence: CDR1 SGHTA, CDR2 FQGNSA. V lost 3 bases, J lost 2 bases, and 12 bases stayed unmatched. The CDR3 length is 19 residues. The CDR3 DNA is TGTGCCAGCAGCTTCGTAAGCGGGTTAGCGGGAGGGACCAAAAACATTCAGTACTTC. As protein: CASSFVSGLAGGTKNIQYF.

The rearrangement links TRBV11-3 to TRBJ2-7, with 7 bases aligning to TRBD1. There are 15 residues in the CDR3. Germline CDR1 is SGHNT and CDR2 is YENEEA. Trimming at V came to 1 base and at J to 3 bases, leaving 6 bases not matched to a gene. The CDR3 sequence: CASSLAGTESYEQYF. The CDR3 DNA is TGTGCCAGCAGCTTAGCCGGGACAGAGAGCTACGAGCAGTACTTC. Based on the CDR3 plus reference TRBV11-3 and TRBJ2-7, the full variable domain is EAGVVQSPRYKIIEKKQPVAFWCNPISGHNTLYWYLQNLGQGPELLIRYENEEAVDDSQLPKDRFSAERLKGVDSTLKIQPAELGDSAVYLCASSLAGTESYEQYFGPGTRLTVT.

The V gene is TRBV7-2, the J gene TRBJ2-7; 7 bases line up with TRBD2. Germline CDR1 reads SGHTA; CDR2 reads FQGNSA. This CDR3 has 14 amino acids. V trimming: 8 bases; J trimming: 1 base; junction bases outside the gene matches: 8. CDR3 region: CASGDRRESYEQYF. CDR3 nucleotide sequence: TGTGCCAGCGGCGACCGGCGGGAGTCCTACGAGCAGTACTTC. The whole variable domain, filled in from reference TRBV7-2 and TRBJ2-7, reads GAGVSQSPSNKVTEKGKDVELRCDPISGHTALYWYRQSLGQGLEFLIYFQGNSAPDKSGLPSDRFSAERTGGSVSTLTIQRTQQEDSAVYLCASGDRRESYEQYFGPGTRLTVT.

This clonotype was recorded a few times. This chain joins TRBV10-3 and TRBJ1-1, with D possibly TRBD1 on 5 matching bases. The CDR3 has 15 amino acids. V was cut by 3 bases and J by 1 base, with 12 bases left in between. Germline lookup yields CDR1 ENHRY and CDR2 SYGVKD. CDR3 DNA sequence: TGTGCCATCAGTGATTGGGGGATGAAGAACACTGAAGCTTTCTTT. Protein product: CAISDWGMKNTEAFF.

The V gene is TRBV11-2, the J gene TRBJ2-1, with D maybe TRBD1 (8 bases). CDR1 and CDR2 from the germline V gene are SGHAT and FQNNGV. With 4 bases removed from V and 7 bases from J, the gap between germline ends came to 20 bases. The CDR3 totals 16 residues. The CDR3 is CASSWEGVRGPNEQFF. The CDR3, as DNA: TGTGCCAGCAGCTGGGAGGGGGTCAGGGGGCCGAATGAGCAGTTCTTC.

Only a few counts were recorded for this clonotype. The chain combines TRBV5-1 with TRBJ2-1; D is unclear. The germline V gene encodes CDR1 SGHRS and CDR2 YFSETQ. Trimming removed 1 base at V and 0 bases at J, with 11 bases between. The CDR3 covers 16 residues. CDR3 DNA sequence: TGCGCCAGCAGCTTGTCTGCGGCCAGCTCCTACAATGAGCAGTTCTTC. Translating it yields CASSLSAASSYNEQFF.

The genes are TRBV28 and TRBJ2-5, with D possibly being TRBD1 (5 bases). The J call could be wrong; TRBJ2-7 is a better fit for the DNA end. CDR1 is MDHEN, CDR2 SYDVKM, per germline. The CDR3 runs 13 residues. The CDR3 sequence: CASSPGHRYEQYF. CDR3 DNA sequence: TGTGCCAGCAGTCCAGGACACCGCTACGAGCAGTACTTC.

The chain uses TRBV20-1 and TRBJ1-1, with D unresolved. This CDR3 has 16 residues. The germline V and J ends were trimmed by 0 bases and 1 base, with 15 bases remaining between them. The germline CDR1 and CDR2 sequences are DFQATT and SNEGSKA (reference sequence). The CDR3 bases are TGCAGTGCTAGAGATGCGTGGCGGGGAGGGAACACTGAAGCTTTCTTT. The encoded protein is CSARDAWRGGNTEAFF.

The chain employs TRBV18 and TRBJ2-1; TRBD2 might be the D (5 bases). The CDR3 sequence is 15 residues long. Germline V gene data show CDR1 as KGHSH and CDR2 as LQKENI. The ends were cut back, 1 base at V and 2 bases at J, with 9 bases in the middle. The CDR3 DNA follows: TGTGCCAGCTCACCACAAAATAGCGCCTACAATGAGCAGTTCTTC. This gives the protein CASSPQNSAYNEQFF.

This chain uses TRBV6-1 with TRBJ2-1, with 7 bases fitting TRBD1. V lost 7 bases, J lost 12 bases, and 9 bases stayed unmatched. The CDR3 loop spans 12 amino acids. Germline V gene lookup returns CDR1 MNHNS and CDR2 SASEGT. The DNA of the CDR3 is TGTGCCAGCATCGTACAGGGGTTTCGGCAGTTCTTC. It specifies CASIVQGFRQFF.

The V gene is TRBV19, the J gene TRBJ2-5; D could derive from TRBD1 or TRBD2 (5 bases each). The CDR3 runs 13 residues. Germline-derived CDR1 and CDR2 are LNHDA and SQIVND (reference sequence). V gave up 4 bases and J gave up 5 bases, with 11 bases separating them. In nucleotides, the CDR3 is TGTGCCAGTAGTACGGGACGCGCGGAGACCCAGTACTTC. Translating gives CASSTGRAETQYF.

The V and J genes are TRBV3-1 and TRBJ2-7; 9 bases map to TRBD1. Germline V gene data show CDR1 as LGHDT and CDR2 as YNNKEL (reference sequence). The CDR3 runs to 14 residues. The junction had 4 bases not matched to a gene; V was cut back by 4 bases and J by 3 bases. This CDR3 is CASSPGQGFYEQYF. As DNA, the CDR3 is TGTGCCAGCAGCCCCGGACAGGGGTTCTACGAGCAGTACTTC.